This T cell receptor beta chain is drawn from a study of CXCR3 chemokines and chemotherapy response in bladder cancer (dated by TCRdb to between 2021 and 2023). For the wider study: The study tested whether activity of the CXCR3 chemokine system within human bladder cancer tumors predicted response to chemotherapy.

The library was built by means of PCR. TCRdb names Illumina HiSeq 2500 as the instrument used. TCRdb itself trimmed the public reads at Q25 with fastp, ran MiXCR and retained productive beta chains. Duplicate CDR3 protein sequences are folded into a single record with the most common DNA and genes. In this sample the table shows 1,000 to 1,300 distinct CDR3 sequences, 18% of which occur a single time. The leading ten clones occupy 20% of the sample. From its cysteine to its phenylalanine, the CDR3 spans 16 amino acids. The DNA shown is the 48-base CDR3, in frame from base 1. At the junction V is shortened by 7 bases and J by 0 bases, with 18 bases in between. The germline V gene yields KGHSH for CDR1 and LQKENI for CDR2. This clonotype is classified as large (0.1 to 1%). It has no known antigen specificity. The sample holds no much larger clone one base away, and base qualities are not on file.

The rearrangement combines TRBV18 with TRBJ1-1; TRBD1 might be the D gene, on 6 matching bases. This receptor was obtained from a human donor with bladder cancer that responded to neoadjuvant chemotherapy. The biological material was taken from a patient whose treatment included neoadjuvant chemotherapy. The DNA is as follows: TGTGCCAGCTATCCAAGCACTAGGGGGGTGAACACTGAAGCTTTCTTT. Its protein product is CASYPSTRGVNTEAFF.